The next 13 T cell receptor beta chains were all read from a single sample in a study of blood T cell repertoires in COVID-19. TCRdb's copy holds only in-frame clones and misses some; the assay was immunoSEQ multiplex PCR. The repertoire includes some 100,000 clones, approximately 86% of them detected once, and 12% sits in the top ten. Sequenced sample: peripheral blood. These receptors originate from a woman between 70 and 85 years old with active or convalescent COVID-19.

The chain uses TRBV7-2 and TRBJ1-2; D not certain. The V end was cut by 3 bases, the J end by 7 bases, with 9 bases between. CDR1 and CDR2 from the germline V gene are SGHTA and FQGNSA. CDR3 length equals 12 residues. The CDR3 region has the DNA TGTGCCAGCAGCTTCGGCGAGGGTGGCTACACCTTC. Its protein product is CASSFGEGGYTF.

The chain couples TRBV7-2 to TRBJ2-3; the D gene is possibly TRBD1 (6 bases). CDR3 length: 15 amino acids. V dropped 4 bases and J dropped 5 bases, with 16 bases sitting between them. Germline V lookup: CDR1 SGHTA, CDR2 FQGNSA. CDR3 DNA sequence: TGTGCCAGCAGCTCGAGAGTCTACAGGGAAGATACGCAGTATTTT. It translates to CASSSRVYREDTQYF.

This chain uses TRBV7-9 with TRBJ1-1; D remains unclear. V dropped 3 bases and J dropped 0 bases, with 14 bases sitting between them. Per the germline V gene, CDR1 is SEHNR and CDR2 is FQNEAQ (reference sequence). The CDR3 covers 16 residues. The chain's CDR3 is CASSFRTTDLNTEAFF. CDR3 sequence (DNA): TGTGCCAGCAGCTTCCGCACTACCGACTTGAACACTGAAGCTTTCTTT.

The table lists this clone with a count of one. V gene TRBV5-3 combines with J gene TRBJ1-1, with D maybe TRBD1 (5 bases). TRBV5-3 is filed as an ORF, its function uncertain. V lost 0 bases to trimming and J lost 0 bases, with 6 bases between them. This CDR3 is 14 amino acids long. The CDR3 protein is CARSLGGMNTEAFF. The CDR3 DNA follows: TGTGCCAGAAGCTTGGGGGGCATGAACACTGAAGCTTTCTTT.

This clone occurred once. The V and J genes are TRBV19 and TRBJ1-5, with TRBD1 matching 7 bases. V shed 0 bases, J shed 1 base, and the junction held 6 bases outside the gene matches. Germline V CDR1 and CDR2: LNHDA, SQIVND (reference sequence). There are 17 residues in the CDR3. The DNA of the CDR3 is TGTGCCAGTAGTATAGAAACTACAGGGGTCAGCAATCAGCCCCAGCATTTT. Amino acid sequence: CASSIETTGVSNQPQHF.

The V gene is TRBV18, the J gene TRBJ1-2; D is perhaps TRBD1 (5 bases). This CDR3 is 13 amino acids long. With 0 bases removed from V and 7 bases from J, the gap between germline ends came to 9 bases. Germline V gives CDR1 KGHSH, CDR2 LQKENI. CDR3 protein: CASSPPPTAGYTF. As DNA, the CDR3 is TGTGCCAGCTCACCACCCCCGACAGCTGGCTACACCTTC.

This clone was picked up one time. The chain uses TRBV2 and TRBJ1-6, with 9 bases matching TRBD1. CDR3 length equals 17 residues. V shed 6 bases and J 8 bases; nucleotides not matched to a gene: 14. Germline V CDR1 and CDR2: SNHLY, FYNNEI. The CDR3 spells CASRVTGGWGMDSPLHF. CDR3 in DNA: TGTGCCAGCAGGGTGACAGGGGGATGGGGTATGGATTCACCCCTCCACTTT.

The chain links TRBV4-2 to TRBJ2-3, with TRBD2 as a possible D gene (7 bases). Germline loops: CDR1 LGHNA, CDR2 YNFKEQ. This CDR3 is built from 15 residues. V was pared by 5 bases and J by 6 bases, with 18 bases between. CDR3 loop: CASSGRGGAGDTQYF. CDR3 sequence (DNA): TGTGCCAGCAGCGGCCGAGGGGGGGCCGGGGATACGCAGTATTTT.

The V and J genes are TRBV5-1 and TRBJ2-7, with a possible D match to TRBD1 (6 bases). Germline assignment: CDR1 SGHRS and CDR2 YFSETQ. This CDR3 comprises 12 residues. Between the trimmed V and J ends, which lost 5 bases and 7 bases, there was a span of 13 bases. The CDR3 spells CASSSLGAEQYF. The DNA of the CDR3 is TGCGCCAGCAGTTCGCTGGGGGCGGAGCAGTACTTC.

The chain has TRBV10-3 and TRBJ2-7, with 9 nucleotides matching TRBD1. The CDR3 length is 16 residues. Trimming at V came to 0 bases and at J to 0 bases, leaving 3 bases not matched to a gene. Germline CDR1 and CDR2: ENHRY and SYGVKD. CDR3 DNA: TGTGCCATCAGTGAGTCGACAGGGGGTTTCTCCTACGAGCAGTACTTC. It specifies CAISESTGGFSYEQYF.

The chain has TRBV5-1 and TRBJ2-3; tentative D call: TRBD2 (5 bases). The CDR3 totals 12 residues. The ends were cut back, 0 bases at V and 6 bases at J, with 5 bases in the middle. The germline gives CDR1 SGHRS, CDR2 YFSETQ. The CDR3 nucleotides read TGCGCCAGCAGCTTGGCGGGGGATACGCAGTATTTT. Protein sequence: CASSLAGDTQYF.

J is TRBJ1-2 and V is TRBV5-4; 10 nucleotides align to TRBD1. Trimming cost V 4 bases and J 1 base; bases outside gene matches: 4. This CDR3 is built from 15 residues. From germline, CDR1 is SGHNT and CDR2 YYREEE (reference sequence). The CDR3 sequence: CASSAGQGINYGYTF. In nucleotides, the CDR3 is TGTGCCAGCAGCGCGGGACAGGGGATTAACTATGGCTACACCTTC.

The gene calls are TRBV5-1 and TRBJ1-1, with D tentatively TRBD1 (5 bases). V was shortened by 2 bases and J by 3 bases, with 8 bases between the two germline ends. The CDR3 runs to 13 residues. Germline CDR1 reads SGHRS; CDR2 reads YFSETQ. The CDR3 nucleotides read TGCGCCAGCAGCTTTGGGGGGGACACTGAAGCTTTCTTT. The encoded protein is CASSFGGDTEAFF.